This T cell receptor (beta chain) derives from a study of vaccination effects on CD4 cells after COVID-19. The authors isolated CD4+ T cells after more than eight days of culture. Two-dose vaccination with either BNT162b2 or mRNA-1273 was given to the participants. Notes on this clone: What it recognizes is unknown.

The repertoire was sequenced with immunoSEQ multiplex PCR; TCRdb's copy has only in-frame clones and lacks some. The sample yields about 73,000 clones, 65% to 80% seen once. V lost 1 base to trimming and J lost 3 bases, with 23 bases between them. CDR1 is SGHRS and CDR2 is YFSETQ in the germline V gene. This CDR3 spans 18 amino acids. This specimen consisted of CD4+ T cells from PBMCs cultured without peptide, obtained after COVID-19 vaccination. This sequence joins TRBV5-1 and TRBJ2-7; D assignment may be TRBD1 or TRBD2 (5 bases each). This sequence was found in a human donor who received a COVID-19 vaccine. The CDR3 reads CASSLSPFGGGPFYEQYV. CDR3 bases: TGCGCCAGCAGCTTGTCCCCCTTCGGTGGGGGTCCCTTCTACGAGCAGTACGTC.